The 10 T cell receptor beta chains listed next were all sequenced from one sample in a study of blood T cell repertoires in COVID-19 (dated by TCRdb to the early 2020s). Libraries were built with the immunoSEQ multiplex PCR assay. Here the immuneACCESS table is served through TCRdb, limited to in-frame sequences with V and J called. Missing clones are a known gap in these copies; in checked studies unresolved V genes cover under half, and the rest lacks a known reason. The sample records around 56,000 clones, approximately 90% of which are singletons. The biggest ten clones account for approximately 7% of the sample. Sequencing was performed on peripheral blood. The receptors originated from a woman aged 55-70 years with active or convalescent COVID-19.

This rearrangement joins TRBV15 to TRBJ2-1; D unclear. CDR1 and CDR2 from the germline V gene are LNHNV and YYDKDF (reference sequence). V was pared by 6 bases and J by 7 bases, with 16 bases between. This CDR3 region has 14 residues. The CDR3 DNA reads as TGTGCCACCAGTGTTGGGCCCACCGAGAATGAGCAGTTCTTC. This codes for CATSVGPTENEQFF.

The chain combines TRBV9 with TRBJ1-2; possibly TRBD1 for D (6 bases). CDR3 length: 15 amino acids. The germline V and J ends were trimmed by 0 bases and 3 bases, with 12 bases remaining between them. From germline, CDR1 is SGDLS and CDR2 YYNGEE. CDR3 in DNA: TGTGCCAGCAGCGTAGACAGGGAGTGGGACTATGGCTACACCTTC. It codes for CASSVDREWDYGYTF. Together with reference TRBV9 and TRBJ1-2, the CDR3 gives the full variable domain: DSGVTQTPKHLITATGQRVTLRCSPRSGDLSVYWYQQSLDQGLQFLIQYYNGEERAKGNILERFSAQQFPDLHSELNLSSLELGDSALYFCASSVDREWDYGYTFGSGTRLTVV.

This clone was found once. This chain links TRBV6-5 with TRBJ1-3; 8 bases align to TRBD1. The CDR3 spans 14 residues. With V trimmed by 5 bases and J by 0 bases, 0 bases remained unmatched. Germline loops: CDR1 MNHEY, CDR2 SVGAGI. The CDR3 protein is CASSTGGSGNTIYF. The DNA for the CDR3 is TGTGCCAGCAGTACAGGGGGCTCTGGAAACACCATATATTTT.

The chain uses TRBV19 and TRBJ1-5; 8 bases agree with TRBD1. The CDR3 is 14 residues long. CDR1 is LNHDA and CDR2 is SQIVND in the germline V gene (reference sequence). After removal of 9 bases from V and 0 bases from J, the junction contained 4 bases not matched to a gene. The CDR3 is CASQDRASNQPQHF. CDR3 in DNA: TGTGCCAGCCAGGACAGGGCTAGCAATCAGCCCCAGCATTTT. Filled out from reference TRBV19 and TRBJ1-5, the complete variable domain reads DGGITQSPKYLFRKEGQNVTLSCEQNLNHDAMYWYRQDPGQGLRLIYYSQIVNDFQKGDIAEGYSVSREKKESFPLTVTSAQKNPTAFYLCASQDRASNQPQHFGDGTRLSIL.

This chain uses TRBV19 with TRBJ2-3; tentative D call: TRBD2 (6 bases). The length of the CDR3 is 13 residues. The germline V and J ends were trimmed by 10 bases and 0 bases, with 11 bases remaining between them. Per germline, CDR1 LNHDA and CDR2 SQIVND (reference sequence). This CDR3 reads CATGGSSTDTQYF. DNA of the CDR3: TGTGCCACCGGGGGTTCGAGCACAGATACGCAGTATTTT.

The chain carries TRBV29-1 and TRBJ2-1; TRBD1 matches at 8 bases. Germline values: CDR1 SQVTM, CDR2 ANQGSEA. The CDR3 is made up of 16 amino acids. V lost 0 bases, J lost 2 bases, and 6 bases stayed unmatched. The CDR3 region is CSVEDSDRVTYNEQFF. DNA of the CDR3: TGCAGCGTTGAAGATTCGGACAGGGTAACCTACAATGAGCAGTTCTTC.

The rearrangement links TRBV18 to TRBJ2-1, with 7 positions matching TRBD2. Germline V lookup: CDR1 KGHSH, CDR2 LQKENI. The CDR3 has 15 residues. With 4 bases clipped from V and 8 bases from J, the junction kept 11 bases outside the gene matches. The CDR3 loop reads CASSLASGGLDEQFF. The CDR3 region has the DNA TGTGCCAGCTCACTCGCTAGCGGAGGCCTCGATGAGCAGTTCTTC. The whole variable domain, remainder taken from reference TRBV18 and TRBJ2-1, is NAGVMQNPRHLVRRRGQEARLRCSPMKGHSHVYWYRQLPEEGLKFMVYLQKENIIDESGMPKERFSAEFPKEGPSILRIQQVVRGDSAAYFCASSLASGGLDEQFFGPGTRLTVL.

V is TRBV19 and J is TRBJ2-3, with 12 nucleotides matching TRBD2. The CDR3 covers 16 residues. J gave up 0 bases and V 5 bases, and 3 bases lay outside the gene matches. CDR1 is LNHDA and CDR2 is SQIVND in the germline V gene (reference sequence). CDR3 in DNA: TGTGCCAGTAGTTCTGGACTAGCGGGGAGCACAGATACGCAGTATTTT. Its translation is CASSSGLAGSTDTQYF.

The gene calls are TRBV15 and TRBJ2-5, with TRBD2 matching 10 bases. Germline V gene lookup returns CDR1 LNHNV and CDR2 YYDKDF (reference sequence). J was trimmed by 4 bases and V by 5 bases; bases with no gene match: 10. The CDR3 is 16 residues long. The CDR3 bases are TGTGCCACCAGCCCCGGGTCGGTAGCGGGAGGAGAGACCCAGTACTTC. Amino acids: CATSPGSVAGGETQYF.

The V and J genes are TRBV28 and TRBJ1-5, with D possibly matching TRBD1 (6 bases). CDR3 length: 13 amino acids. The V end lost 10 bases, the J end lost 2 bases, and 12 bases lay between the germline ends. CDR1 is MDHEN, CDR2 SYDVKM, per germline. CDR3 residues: CATHRVGNQPQHF. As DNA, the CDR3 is TGTGCCACCCACAGGGTCGGCAATCAGCCCCAGCATTTT.